This entry is about one T cell receptor (beta chain). The target antigen is unknown. This sample stems from a study of cytomegalovirus exposure and HLA in healthy donors. At the level of the study: The 120 validation repertoires were reported in a later analysis to have been generated on the same platform as the approximately 700 first-cohort repertoires.

Whole-study results and caveats: Cytomegalovirus-associated TCR beta chains were listed, numbering 164. In vitro confirmation showed three CMV-associated chains to be CMV antigen specific.

An approximately 120-subject validation cohort, separate from the approximately 610-subject first cohort, supplied the donors. The ends were cut back, 2 bases at V and 0 bases at J, with 8 bases in the middle. CDR1 MNHEY and CDR2 SVGAGI come from the germline V gene. CDR3 size: 15 residues. Produced via immunoSEQ multiplex PCR; TCRdb's table is partial and in-frame only. Of tens of thousands of clones listed, roughly 83% are singletons. This chain uses TRBV6-5 with TRBJ1-5; D is undetermined. Sequenced: PBMCs. This TCR was sampled from a woman under 30 in good health and CMV-seropositive. The CDR3 nucleotides are TGTGCCAGCAGTTACACAAAGAATAGCAATCAGCCCCAGCATTTT. Protein: CASSYTKNSNQPQHF.